This T cell receptor beta chain came from a study of blood T cell repertoires in COVID-19. For the study at large: Donors in the United States, Italy and Spain gave samples during acute or convalescent COVID-19. Nucleic acid was either cDNA or gDNA, and it came from T cells, B-cell-depleted T cells, or PBMCs.

Per the study methods: How many nucleated cells were present was estimated from reference gene primer amplification. The data were produced by immunoSEQ multiplex PCR, yet TCRdb's version contains in-frame clones alone and is incomplete. Clone size and V and J calls were adopted from that table, with D and trimming inferred from the DNA. The sample has some 64,000 clones, less than 85% seen once. CDR1 and CDR2 (germline): SGHRS, YFSETQ. This CDR3 region has 16 residues. V dropped 0 bases and J dropped 9 bases, with 19 bases sitting between them. Sequences were obtained from peripheral blood. The sequence was collected from a man aged 60 to 75 with acute or convalescent COVID-19. V gene TRBV5-1 combines with J gene TRBJ2-1; possibly TRBD2 for D (6 bases). The DNA for the CDR3 is TGCGCCAGCAGCTTGGCGGGGGACTGGGCGGGGAGTGAGCAGTTCTTC. The encoded protein is CASSLAGDWAGSEQFF.